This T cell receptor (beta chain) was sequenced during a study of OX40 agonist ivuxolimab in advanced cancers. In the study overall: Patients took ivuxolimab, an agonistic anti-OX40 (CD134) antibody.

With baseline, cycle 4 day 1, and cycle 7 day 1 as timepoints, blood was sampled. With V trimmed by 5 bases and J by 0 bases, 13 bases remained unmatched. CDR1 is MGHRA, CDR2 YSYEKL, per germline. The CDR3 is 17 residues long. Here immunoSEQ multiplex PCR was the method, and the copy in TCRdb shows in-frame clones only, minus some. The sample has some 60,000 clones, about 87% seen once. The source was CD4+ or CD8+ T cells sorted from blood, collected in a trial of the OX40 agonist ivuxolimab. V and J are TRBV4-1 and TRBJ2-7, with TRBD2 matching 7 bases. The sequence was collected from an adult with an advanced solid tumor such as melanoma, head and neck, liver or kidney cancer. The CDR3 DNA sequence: TGCGCCAGCAGCGCACACGAAGGGAGGGTCAGCTCCTACGAGCAGTACTTC. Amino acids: CASSAHEGRVSSYEQYF.